The rows below give T cell receptor beta chains drawn from one sample of a study of cytomegalovirus exposure and HLA in healthy donors. Using immunoSEQ multiplex PCR, the repertoire was profiled, and TCRdb retains in-frame clones only, with some absent. Among around 190,000 clones, 60% to 80% were seen once, and the ten largest hold about 1.5%. Sequencing input: PBMCs. Receptors were obtained from a woman under 30 in good health and CMV-seronegative. Both conserved end residues are part of each CDR3. A D gene is named only where the DNA matches it firmly. Clone sizes are given selectively: once, few, many, or a class where the clone is expanded.

>TRBJ1-1|15|.|TRBV5-1|TRBD1
TGCGCCAGCAGCCCCCGGCCAGGGGGCGTGGCTGAAGCTTTCTTT
CASSPRPGGVAEAFF
>TRBJ2-7|15|few|TRBV18|TRBD2
TGTGCCAGCTCACGGTCGGGGACTAGCACCTACGAGCAGTACTTC
CASSRSGTSTYEQYF
>TRBJ1-5|13|.|TRBV4-2|.
TGTGCCAGCAGCCAAACAGACAATCAGCCCCAGCATTTT
CASSQTDNQPQHF
>TRBJ1-1|13|.|TRBV6-5|TRBD1
TGTGCCAGCACCGATGGTAGGACAGGGATCGCTTTCTTT
CASTDGRTGIAFF
>TRBJ2-2|13|.|TRBV29-1|TRBD2
TGCAGCGTGGGGACTCGGGCGGGAGGGCGGCTGTTTTTT
CSVGTRAGGRLFF
>TRBJ2-1|12|.|TRBV2|.
TGTGCCAGCAGCCGCGGGGACAATGAGCAGTTCTTC
CASSRGDNEQFF
>TRBJ2-2|15|.|TRBV7-9|.
TGTGCCAGCAGCTTAGGACTGGCGAACACCGGGGAGCTGTTTTTT
CASSLGLANTGELFF
>TRBJ2-5|16|.|TRBV27|TRBD2
TGTGCCAGCACCCCTTCGGGACTAGCGGGAGGAGAGACCCAGTACTTC
CASTPSGLAGGETQYF
>TRBJ2-4|19|.|TRBV28|.
TGTGCCAGCAGTTTTTTAAGGGGCGGGTCGGGGGATAGCAAAAACATTCAGTACTTC
CASSFLRGGSGDSKNIQYF
>TRBJ2-7|19|.|TRBV19|TRBD2
TGTGCCAGTACCCACCGTAGAACGTTAGGGCGGGGGACCTTCTACGAGCAGTACTTC
CASTHRRTLGRGTFYEQYF
>TRBJ2-5|15|.|TRBV28|TRBD1
TGTGCCAGCAGCAATTACCGGGACAGCCAAGAGACCCAGTACTTC
CASSNYRDSQETQYF
>TRBJ1-4|14|.|TRBV7-9|.
TGTTCCAGCAGCTTCGACAGGTGGAATGAAAAACTGTTTTTT
CSSSFDRWNEKLFF
>TRBJ2-2|13|.|TRBV28|.
TGTGCCAGCAGACTAGCCCTCACCGGGGAGCTGTTTTTT
CASRLALTGELFF
>TRBJ1-1|16|.|TRBV6-5|TRBD1
TGTGCCAGCAGTTACTCGGGACAGGGAGGGCCCACTGAAGCTTTCTTT
CASSYSGQGGPTEAFF
>TRBJ2-2|17|.|TRBV4-1|TRBD2
TGCGCCAGCAGCCAAGTTCTAGCGGGGGGGAACACCGGGGAGCTGTTTTTT
CASSQVLAGGNTGELFF
>TRBJ1-4|11|.|TRBV30|.
TGTGCCTGGAGTGATAGACTGGGACTGTTTTTT
CAWSDRLGLFF
>TRBJ1-1|12|.|TRBV28|.
TGTGCCAGCAGCCTCACAGTCACTGAAGCTTTCTTT
CASSLTVTEAFF
>TRBJ2-3|17|.|TRBV4-2|.
TGTGCCAGCAGCCAAGAACATAGGAGACCTAGCACAGATACGCAGTATTTT
CASSQEHRRPSTDTQYF
>TRBJ2-7|15|.|TRBV7-9|TRBD2
TGTTCCAGCGTCCTAGCGGGAGGGTCCTCCTACGAGCAGTACTTC
CSSVLAGGSSYEQYF
>TRBJ2-1|16|.|TRBV19|TRBD2
TGTGCCAGTAGGCGGACTAGCGGGAGTTACTACAATGAGCAGTTCTTC
CASRRTSGSYYNEQFF
>TRBJ2-5|14|few|TRBV6-1|TRBD2
TGTGCCAGCAGTACGACTAGCGGGGTAGAGACCCAGTACTTC
CASSTTSGVETQYF
>TRBJ1-4|15|.|TRBV6-1|TRBD1
TGTGCCAGCAGTGAGCCGACAGGGGTGAATGAAAAACTGTTTTTT
CASSEPTGVNEKLFF
>TRBJ2-1|15|.|TRBV5-1|.
TGCGCCAGCAGCTTGGCCGGGGGAATCGGGAATGAGCAGTTCTTC
CASSLAGGIGNEQFF
>TRBJ2-1|19|.|TRBV7-2|.
TGTGCCAGCAGCTTACGGAGCTTGTCTCTCGTTAGCTCCTACAATGAGCAGTTCTTC
CASSLRSLSLVSSYNEQFF
>TRBJ2-3|16|once|TRBV7-9|.
TGTGCCAGCAGCTTAACGGACTACCCCGGGAGAGATACGCAGTATTTT
CASSLTDYPGRDTQYF
>TRBJ2-7|19|.|TRBV5-1|TRBD2
TGCGCCAGCAGCTTCTTGCCCCTAAGGACTAGCGGGGTTCCCTACGAGCAGTACTTC
CASSFLPLRTSGVPYEQYF
>TRBJ1-4|14|.|TRBV6-5|TRBD1
TGTGCCAGCGGGTGGGGACAGGATAATGAAAAACTGTTTTTT
CASGWGQDNEKLFF
>TRBJ2-7|15|.|TRBV6-5|TRBD1
TGTGCCAGCAGTTACTTCCGGGACAGGGTCTACGAGCAGTACTTC
CASSYFRDRVYEQYF
>TRBJ1-1|13|.|TRBV30|.
TGTGCCTGTCTCCTCGGGGGAACTATTTGGGCTTTCTTT
CACLLGGTIWAFF
>TRBJ1-1|13|once|TRBV15|.
TGTGCCACCAGCAGGGGGGGGGACACTGAAGCTTTCTTT
CATSRGGDTEAFF
>TRBJ1-4|15|few|TRBV4-3|.
TGCGCCAGCAGCCAGGAGGGGATGGCTAATGAAAAACTGTTTTTT
CASSQEGMANEKLFF
>TRBJ1-1|18|.|TRBV7-3|TRBD1
TGTGCCAGCAGCCCCACGGGGACAGGGGGCGTCGCGGACACTGAAGCTTTCTTT
CASSPTGTGGVADTEAFF
>TRBJ2-3|14|.|TRBV29-1|TRBD1
TGCAGCGTTGGAGCCGGGACAGGGTTTTTTACGCAGTATTTT
CSVGAGTGFFTQYF
>TRBJ1-1|13|once|TRBV7-9|.
TGTGCCAGCAGCCCCAGGGACACCACTGAAGCTTTCTTT
CASSPRDTTEAFF
>TRBJ1-1|13|.|TRBV28|TRBD1
TGTGCCAGCAGTTTAACCCGACAGGGAGAAGCTTTCTTT
CASSLTRQGEAFF
>TRBJ1-2|14|once|TRBV19|.
TGTGCCAGTAGTATGAGTCGGACACGTTATGGCTACACCTTC
CASSMSRTRYGYTF
>TRBJ1-1|12|.|TRBV7-9|.
TGTGCCAGCAGCTTCCTAAATACGGTAGCTTTCTTT
CASSFLNTVAFF
>TRBJ1-1|13|.|TRBV7-9|TRBD1
TGTGCCAGCCTTCGACAGGGGGTGACTGAAGCTTTCTTT
CASLRQGVTEAFF
>TRBJ1-2|15|.|TRBV15|TRBD1
TGTGCCACCAGCAGAGGGGACAGGGGAGACTATGGCTACACCTTC
CATSRGDRGDYGYTF
>TRBJ1-5|14|.|TRBV2|.
TGTGCCAGCAGTGTTCTAAAGGGGAATCAGCCCCAGCATTTT
CASSVLKGNQPQHF
>TRBJ2-7|12|.|TRBV27|.
TGTGCCAGCAGGGGAGCCTCCTACGAGCAGTACTTC
CASRGASYEQYF
>TRBJ2-7|18|.|TRBV28|.
TGTGCCAGCAGTTCGATAGGACGGACGGACTATGACACCTACGAGCAGTACTTC
CASSSIGRTDYDTYEQYF
>TRBJ1-5|15|.|TRBV19|TRBD1
TGTGCCAGTAGATCGGGACAGTATAGCAATCAGCCCCAGCATTTT
CASRSGQYSNQPQHF
>TRBJ1-2|14|.|TRBV15|.
TGTGCCACCAGCAGGGAGGACGGAAACTATGGCTACACCTTC
CATSREDGNYGYTF
>TRBJ2-5|16|.|TRBV9|TRBD1
TGTGCCAGCAGCGACCGGACAGGGGCTGGGGGGGAGACCCAGTACTTC
CASSDRTGAGGETQYF
>TRBJ1-5|16|.|TRBV11-2|.
TGTGCCAGCAGCTGGGGGGGCGGACGGAACAATCAGCCCCAGCATTTT
CASSWGGGRNNQPQHF
>TRBJ1-1|14|.|TRBV29-1|TRBD1
TGCAGCGTTGGACACAGGGGGCGAGGCACTGAAGCTTTCTTT
CSVGHRGRGTEAFF
>TRBJ2-7|14|.|TRBV5-6|TRBD1
TGTGCCAGCAGCTTCGGACAGGGGGCGGGCGAGCAGTACTTC
CASSFGQGAGEQYF
>TRBJ1-3|13|.|TRBV7-3|.
TGTGCCAGCAGCTTAGGGGAGGGTGACACCATATATTTT
CASSLGEGDTIYF
>TRBJ1-2|14|.|TRBV6-5|TRBD1
TGTGCCAGCCTAAACAGGGGGGATTCTTTGGGCTACACCTTC
CASLNRGDSLGYTF
>TRBJ2-1|12|.|TRBV14|.
TGTGCCAGCAGCCCCGCAGGGAATGAGCAGTTCTTC
CASSPAGNEQFF
>TRBJ2-3|14|.|TRBV28|.
TGTGCCACCGGTGACAGAGCATTCACAGATACGCAGTATTTT
CATGDRAFTDTQYF